These 8 T cell receptor beta chains originate from one sample sequenced in a study of blood T cell repertoires in COVID-19 (dated by TCRdb to the early 2020s). The library was made by the immunoSEQ multiplex PCR assay. The immuneACCESS repertoire file appears here via TCRdb, limited to in-frame rearrangements. These files lack a portion of the clones; in checked studies, under half of the deficit traces to unresolved V genes, and the cause of the others is not known. The sample table contains about 200,000 clones; only one count was recorded for 65% to 90% of them. The leading ten clones occupy approximately 4.2% of the sample. Sequences were obtained from PBMCs or T cells enriched from blood (not recorded which). The receptors originated from a woman between 40 and 50 years old with acute COVID-19.

This clone came up once. The CDR3 DNA reads TGCAGTGCTAGTCCCATGGCCAGGGGGCCCTACCGTTCCTACAATGAGCAGTTCTTC. Translated: CSASPMARGPYRSYNEQFF. V gene TRBV20-1 combines with J gene TRBJ2-1, with 8 bases fitting TRBD1. CDR1 is DFQATT, CDR2 SNEGSKA, per germline (reference sequence). The CDR3 runs 19 residues. With V trimmed by 3 bases and J by 1 base, 17 bases remained unmatched.

The gene calls are TRBV5-4 and TRBJ2-6, with D maybe TRBD1 (7 bases). The CDR3 has 17 residues. V was clipped by 0 bases and J by 3 bases, with 13 bases between them. Germline CDR1 is SGHNT and CDR2 is YYREEE (reference sequence). This CDR3 reads CASSLVQGGGGANVLTF. CDR3 in DNA: TGTGCCAGCAGCTTGGTTCAGGGGGGAGGTGGGGCCAACGTCCTGACTTTC.

This clone came up a few times. This chain uses TRBV4-1 with TRBJ1-5; 8 nucleotides align to TRBD1. Germline assignment: CDR1 MGHRA and CDR2 YSYEKL. V gave up 0 bases and J gave up 3 bases; unmatched junction bases: 4. The CDR3 length is 16 residues. The chain's CDR3 is CASSQDGQGINQPQHF. The CDR3 DNA is TGCGCCAGCAGCCAAGACGGACAGGGCATCAATCAGCCCCAGCATTTT.

The chain links TRBV24-1 to TRBJ2-2, with a weak D call TRBD2 (5 bases). CDR3 length: 15 amino acids. CDR1 is KGHDR, CDR2 SFDVKD, per germline. V was pared by 1 base and J by 7 bases, with 12 bases between. CDR3 nucleotide sequence: TGTGCCACCAGTGATTTCTCTAGCCCATACGGGGAGCTGTTTTTT. Protein sequence: CATSDFSSPYGELFF.

Comment on this clone: The junction departs from germline at one end; a sequencing error may be responsible. CDR3 sequence (DNA): TGTGCCAGCAGTTCCCTCCCGTTAGGGCCCCGAGGGATCATTTTT. It is translated as CASSSLPLGPRGIIF. This chain joins TRBV5-8 and TRBJ1-1, with D unclear. Germline V lookup: CDR1 SGHTS, CDR2 YDEGEE. There are 15 residues in the CDR3.

This chain connects TRBV2 to TRBJ1-2, with 7 bases that match TRBD1. With 5 bases clipped from V and 4 bases from J, the junction kept 10 bases outside the gene matches. The CDR3 loop spans 15 amino acids. Germline V gene lookup returns CDR1 SNHLY and CDR2 FYNNEI. CDR3 bases: TGTGCCAGCAGTCGACAGGGCTCAGCGGTCTATGGCTACACCTTC. Its protein is CASSRQGSAVYGYTF.

This clone was seen once. The chain couples TRBV7-9 to TRBJ2-7; D may be TRBD1 (6 bases). Germline V gene data show CDR1 as SEHNR and CDR2 as FQNEAQ (reference sequence). Trimming stripped 6 bases from V and 2 bases from J, with 11 bases between. The CDR3 is 13 amino acids. CDR3 amino acids: CASSSGQTYEQYF. The CDR3 bases are TGTGCCAGCAGTTCCGGACAGACCTACGAGCAGTACTTC.

The V gene is TRBV28, the J gene TRBJ2-7; D perhaps matches TRBD1 (6 bases). The CDR3 is 14 amino acids. V dropped 5 bases and J dropped 1 base, with 12 bases sitting between them. In germline, CDR1 is MDHEN, CDR2 SYDVKM. The CDR3: CASSPGAKSYEQYF. In nucleotides, the CDR3 is TGTGCCAGCAGTCCAGGGGCGAAATCCTACGAGCAGTACTTC.